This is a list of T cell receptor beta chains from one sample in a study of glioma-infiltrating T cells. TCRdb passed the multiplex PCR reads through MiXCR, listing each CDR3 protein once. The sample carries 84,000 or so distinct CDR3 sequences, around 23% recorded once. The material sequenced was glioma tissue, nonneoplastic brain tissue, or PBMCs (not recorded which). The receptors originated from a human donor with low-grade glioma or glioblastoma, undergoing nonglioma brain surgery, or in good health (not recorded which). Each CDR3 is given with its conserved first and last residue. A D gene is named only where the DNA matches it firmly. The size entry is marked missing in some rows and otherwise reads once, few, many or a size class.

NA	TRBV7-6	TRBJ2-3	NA	TGTGCCAGCAGCTTAGCCGGAGCCGGCACAGATACGCAGTATTTT	CASSLAGAGTDTQYF
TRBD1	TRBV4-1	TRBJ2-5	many	TGCGCCAGCACCCCGGGGGCAGGGGGCTTCCAAGAGACCCAGTACTTC	CASTPGAGGFQETQYF
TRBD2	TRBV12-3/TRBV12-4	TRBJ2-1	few	TGTGCCAGCAGCCCCCAGGGTAGCGGGGGAGGTTATGAGCAGTTCTTC	CASSPQGSGGGYEQFF
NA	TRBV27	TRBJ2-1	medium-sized	TGTGCCAGCAGTGTCAACAATGAGCAGTTCTTC	CASSVNNEQFF
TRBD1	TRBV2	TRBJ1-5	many	TGTGCCAGCAGAGAGAGACAGGGGATTCAGCCCCAGCATTTT	CASRERQGIQPQHF
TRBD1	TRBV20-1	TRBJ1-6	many	TGCAGTGCTAGGGCTGGACAGGCGGAAGGTTCACCCCTCCACTTT	CSARAGQAEGSPLHF
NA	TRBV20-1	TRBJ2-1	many	TGCAGTGCTAACGGGCAGTCCTACAATGAGCAGTTCTTC	CSANGQSYNEQFF
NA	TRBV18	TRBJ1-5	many	TGTGCCAGCTCAATGGACAGACGCAATCAGCCCCAGCATTTT	CASSMDRRNQPQHF
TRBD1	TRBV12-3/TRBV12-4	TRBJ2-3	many	TGTGCCAGCAGTTTAAGACAGGGGGGATCAGATACGCAGTATTTT	CASSLRQGGSDTQYF
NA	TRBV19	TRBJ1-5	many	TGTGCCAGTAAACTCACGGGCGGCAATCAGCCCCAGCATTTT	CASKLTGGNQPQHF
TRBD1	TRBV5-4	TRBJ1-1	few	TGTGCCAGCAGCTTGGGGGGACAGGGTTGGCTAACTGAAGCTTTCTTT	CASSLGGQGWLTEAFF
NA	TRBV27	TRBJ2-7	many	TGTGCCAGCAGTCCCGGTGGGGGCAGGGCGGTCTACGATCAGTACTTC	CASSPGGGRAVYDQYF
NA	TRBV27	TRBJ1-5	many	TGTGCCAGCAGTTTAGGCGGGGAGGGCAATCAGCCCCAGCATTTT	CASSLGGEGNQPQHF
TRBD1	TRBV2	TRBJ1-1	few	TGTGCCAGTGGGGCGTACAGGGGGGCTGAAGCTTTCTTT	CASGAYRGAEAFF
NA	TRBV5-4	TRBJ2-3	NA	TGTGCCAGCAGCTTGTCTGGCGCCCAGGCCACAGATACGCAGTATTTT	CASSLSGAQATDTQYF
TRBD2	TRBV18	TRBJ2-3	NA	TGTGCCAGCTCACCGTCGACTAGCGGGTCTAGCACAGATACGCAGTATTTT	CASSPSTSGSSTDTQYF
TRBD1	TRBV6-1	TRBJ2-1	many	TGTGCCATCTCCGGGACAGGTCTTCGAGTCAATGAGCAGTTCTTC	CAISGTGLRVNEQFF